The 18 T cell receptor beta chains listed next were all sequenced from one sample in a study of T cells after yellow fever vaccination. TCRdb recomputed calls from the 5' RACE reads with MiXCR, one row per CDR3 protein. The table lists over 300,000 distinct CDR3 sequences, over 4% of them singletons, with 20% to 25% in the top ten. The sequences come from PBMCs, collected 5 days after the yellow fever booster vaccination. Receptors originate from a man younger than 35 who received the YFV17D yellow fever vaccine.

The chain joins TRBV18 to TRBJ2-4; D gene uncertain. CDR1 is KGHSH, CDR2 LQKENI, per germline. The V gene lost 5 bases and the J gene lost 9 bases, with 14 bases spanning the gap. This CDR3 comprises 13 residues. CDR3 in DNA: TGTGCCAGCTCATCCACGGACGGTCGCATTCAGTACTTC. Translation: CASSSTDGRIQYF.

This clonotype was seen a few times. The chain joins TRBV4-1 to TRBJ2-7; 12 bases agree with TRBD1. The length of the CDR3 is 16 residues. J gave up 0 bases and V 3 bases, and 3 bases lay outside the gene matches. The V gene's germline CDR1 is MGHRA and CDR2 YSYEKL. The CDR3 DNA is TGCGCCAGCAGCCAGGGGGGACAGGGGGCCTCCTACGAGCAGTACTTC. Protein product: CASSQGGQGASYEQYF.

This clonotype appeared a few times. The CDR3 protein is CASSLEYGYGYTF. In nucleotides, the CDR3 is TGCGCCAGCAGCTTGGAGTACGGCTATGGCTACACCTTC. The V gene is TRBV5-1, the J gene TRBJ1-2; D is unclear. Germline CDR1 is SGHRS and CDR2 is YFSETQ. The CDR3 spans 13 residues. V was clipped by 0 bases and J by 4 bases, with 7 bases between them.

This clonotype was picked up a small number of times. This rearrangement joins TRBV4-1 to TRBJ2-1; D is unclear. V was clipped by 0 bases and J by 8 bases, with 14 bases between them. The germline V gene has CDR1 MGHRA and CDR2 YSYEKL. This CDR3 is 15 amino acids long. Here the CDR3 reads CASSQDSGTVDEQFF. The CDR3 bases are TGCGCCAGCAGCCAAGATTCGGGCACGGTCGATGAGCAGTTCTTC.

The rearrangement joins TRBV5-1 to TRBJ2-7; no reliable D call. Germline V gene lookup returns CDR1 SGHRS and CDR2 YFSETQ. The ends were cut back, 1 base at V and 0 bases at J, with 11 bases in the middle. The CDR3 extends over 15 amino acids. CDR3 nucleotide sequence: TGCGCCAGCAGCTTGTTTCCAGGAAGCTCCTACGAGCAGTACGTC. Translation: CASSLFPGSSYEQYV.

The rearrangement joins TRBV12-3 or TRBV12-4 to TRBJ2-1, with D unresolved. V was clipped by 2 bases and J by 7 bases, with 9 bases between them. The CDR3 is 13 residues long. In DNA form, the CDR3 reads TGTGCCAGCAGTTTAAACAGATTTAATGAGCAGTTCTTC. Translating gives CASSLNRFNEQFF.

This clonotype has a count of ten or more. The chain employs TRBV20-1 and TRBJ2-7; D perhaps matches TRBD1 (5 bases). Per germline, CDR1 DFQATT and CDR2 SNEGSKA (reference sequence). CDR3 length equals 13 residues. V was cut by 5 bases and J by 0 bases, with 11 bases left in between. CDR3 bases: TGCAGTGCTCGGCCAGGGTCCTCCTACGAGCAGTACGTC. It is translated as CSARPGSSYEQYV.

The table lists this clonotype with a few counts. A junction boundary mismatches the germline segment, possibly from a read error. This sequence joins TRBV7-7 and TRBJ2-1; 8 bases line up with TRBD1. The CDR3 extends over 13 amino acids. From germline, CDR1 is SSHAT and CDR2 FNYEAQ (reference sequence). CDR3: CASSLDRGDEQFF. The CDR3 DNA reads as TGTGCTAGCAGCTTAGACAGGGGCGATGAGCAGTTCTTC.

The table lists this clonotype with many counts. The CDR3 bases are TGTGCCATCAGTGACACCGGGACAGGGGTGACCGGGGAGCTGTTTTTT. It encodes CAISDTGTGVTGELFF. This rearrangement joins TRBV10-3 to TRBJ2-2, with TRBD1 identical over 10 bases. J lost 5 bases, V lost 3 bases, and 6 bases had no gene match. The CDR3 contains 16 residues. CDR1 is ENHRY, CDR2 SYGVKD, per germline.

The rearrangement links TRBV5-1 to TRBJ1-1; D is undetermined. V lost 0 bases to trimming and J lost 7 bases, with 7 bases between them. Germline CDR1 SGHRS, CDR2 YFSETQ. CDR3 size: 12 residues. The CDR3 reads CASSLVSSEAFF. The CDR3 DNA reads TGCGCCAGCAGCTTGGTGTCAAGTGAAGCTTTCTTT.

Written as DNA, the CDR3 is TGTGCCAGCAGCCACGACGGACAGGCAGATTCTGGCTACACCTTC. This translates into CASSHDGQADSGYTF. The chain employs TRBV4-2 and TRBJ1-2; 7 positions match TRBD1. V shed 3 bases and J 7 bases; nucleotides not matched to a gene: 11. CDR3 length: 15 residues. Germline V CDR1 and CDR2: LGHNA, YNFKEQ.

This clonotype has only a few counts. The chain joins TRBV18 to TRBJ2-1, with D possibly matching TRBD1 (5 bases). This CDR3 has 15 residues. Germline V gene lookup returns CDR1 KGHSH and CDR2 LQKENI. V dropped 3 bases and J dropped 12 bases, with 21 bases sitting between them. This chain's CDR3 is CASSPDSPLALGQFF. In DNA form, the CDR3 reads TGTGCCAGCTCACCCGACAGTCCTCTTGCCCTTGGGCAGTTCTTC.

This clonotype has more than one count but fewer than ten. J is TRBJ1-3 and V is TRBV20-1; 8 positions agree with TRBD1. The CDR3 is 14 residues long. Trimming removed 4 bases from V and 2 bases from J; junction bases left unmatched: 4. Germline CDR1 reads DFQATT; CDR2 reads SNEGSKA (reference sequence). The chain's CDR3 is CSAKTGVAGNTIYF. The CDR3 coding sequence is TGCAGTGCTAAGACAGGGGTGGCTGGAAACACCATATATTTT.

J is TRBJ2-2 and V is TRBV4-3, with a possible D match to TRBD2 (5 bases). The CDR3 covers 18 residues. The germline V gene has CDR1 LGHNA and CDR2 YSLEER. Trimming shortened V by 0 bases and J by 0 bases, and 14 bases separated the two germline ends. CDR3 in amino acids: CASSQETLRAANTGELFF. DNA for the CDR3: TGCGCCAGCAGCCAAGAAACCTTGCGGGCCGCGAACACCGGGGAGCTGTTTTTT.

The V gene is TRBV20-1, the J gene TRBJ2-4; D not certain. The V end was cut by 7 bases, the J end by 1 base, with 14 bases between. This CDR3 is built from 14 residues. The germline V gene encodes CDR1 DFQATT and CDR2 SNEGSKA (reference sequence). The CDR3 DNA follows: TGCAGTGGAGACATGGGCTGGGCCAAAAACATTCAGTACTTC. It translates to CSGDMGWAKNIQYF.

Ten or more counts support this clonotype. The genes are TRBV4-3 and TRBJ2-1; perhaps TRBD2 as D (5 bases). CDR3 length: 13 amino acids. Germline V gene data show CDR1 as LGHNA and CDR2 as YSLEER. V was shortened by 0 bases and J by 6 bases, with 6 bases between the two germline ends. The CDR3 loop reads CASSQDGSNEQFF. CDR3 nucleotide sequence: TGCGCCAGCAGCCAAGATGGGAGCAATGAGCAGTTCTTC.

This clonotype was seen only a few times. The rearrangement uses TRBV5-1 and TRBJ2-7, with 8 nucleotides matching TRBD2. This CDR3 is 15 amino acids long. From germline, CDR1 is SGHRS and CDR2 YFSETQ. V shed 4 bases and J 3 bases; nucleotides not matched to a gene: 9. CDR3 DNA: TGCGCCAGCAGCCCGGGGGGGGCCCTCGACTACGAGCAGTACTTC. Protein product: CASSPGGALDYEQYF.

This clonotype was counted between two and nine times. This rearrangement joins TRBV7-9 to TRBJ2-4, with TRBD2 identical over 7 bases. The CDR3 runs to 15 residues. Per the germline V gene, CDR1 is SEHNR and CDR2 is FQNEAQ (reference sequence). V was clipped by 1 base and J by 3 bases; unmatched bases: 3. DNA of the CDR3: TGTGCCAGCAGCTTAGGCGGGGGAGGCAAAAACATTCAGTACTTC. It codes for CASSLGGGGKNIQYF.